The rows below give T cell receptor beta chains drawn from one sample of a study of Ad26.COV2.S vaccination and SARS-CoV-2 variants. The assay was immunoSEQ multiplex PCR, and TCRdb's table has in-frame clones only and misses some. Among approximately 420,000 clones listed, more than 85% were seen once. Sample: peripheral blood, taken in a trial of Ad26.COV2.S vaccine versus placebo. The receptors were sampled from a person aged 18 to 59 who received the Ad26.COV2.S COVID-19 vaccine or a placebo. CDR3s include the opening cysteine and the closing phenylalanine or tryptophan. Fields, in order: J gene, D gene, clone size, V gene, CDR3 length, CDR3 DNA, CDR3 protein. The D gene is left open where the match is weak. The listing skips clone size in some rows; elsewhere it reads once, few, many or a size class.

TRBJ2-7 - - TRBV27 13 TGTGCCAGCAGTCCCCACACAGGGCGCGAGCAGTACTTC CASSPHTGREQYF
TRBJ2-7 TRBD1 - TRBV5-1 15 TGCGCCAGCAGCTTGGACGACAGGGGAGGCTACGAGCAGTACTTC CASSLDDRGGYEQYF
TRBJ1-1 - - TRBV6-5 15 TGTGCCAGCAGCCATACCCCAGCCAAGAACACTGAAGCTTTCTTT CASSHTPAKNTEAFF
TRBJ2-1 - - TRBV11-2 15 TGTGCCAGCAGCTTAGAGATACCCTCCTACAATGAGCAGTTCTTC CASSLEIPSYNEQFF
TRBJ2-7 - - TRBV2 12 TGTGCCAGCACTTTGACAGAATACGAGCAGTACTTC CASTLTEYEQYF
TRBJ2-2 TRBD1 - TRBV4-1 14 TGCGCCAGCCGAGGGCAGGGGGCGAACGGGGAGCTGTTTTTT CASRGQGANGELFF
TRBJ1-6 TRBD1 - TRBV10-3 14 TGTGCCATCAGGGACCGGGACAGTTATTCACCCCTCCACTTT CAIRDRDSYSPLHF
TRBJ2-1 TRBD2 - TRBV2 15 TGTGCCAGCAGTGAGGGCGGGGGGGCCAACAATGAGCAGTTCTTC CASSEGGGANNEQFF
TRBJ1-3 - - TRBV6-2/TRBV6-3 16 TGTGCCAGCAGTTCCCGCGGGGTCCCCTCTGGAAACACCATATATTTT CASSSRGVPSGNTIYF
TRBJ1-2 - - TRBV7-8 13 TGTGCCAGCAGCGAGTGGACTAACTATGGCTACACCTTC CASSEWTNYGYTF
TRBJ2-5 - - TRBV3-1/TRBV3-2 15 TGTGCCAGCAGCCAAGATCTACTCGGAATGGAGACCCAGTACTTC CASSQDLLGMETQYF
TRBJ2-3 - - TRBV5-4 14 TGTGCCAGCACACGGGCCGCTCGCACAGATACGCAGTATTTT CASTRAARTDTQYF
TRBJ1-1 - - TRBV27 14 TGTGCCAGCAGTTTCCAATACAGGGCCACTGAAGCTTTCTTT CASSFQYRATEAFF
TRBJ2-7 TRBD1 once TRBV29-1 13 TGCAGCGTTGAGACAGGGGGCCCCTACGAGCAGTACTTC CSVETGGPYEQYF
TRBJ1-1 - - TRBV5-1 13 TGCGCCAGCAGCTTGAACCCGAACACTGAAGCTTTCTTT CASSLNPNTEAFF
TRBJ2-1 - - TRBV18 16 TGTGCCAGCTCACCGGGCAGGGACTCCATCTACAATGAGCAGTTCTTC CASSPGRDSIYNEQFF
TRBJ2-3 - - TRBV18 15 TGTGCCAGCTCAACGGGCGGGTTGTGGACAGATACGCAGTATTTT CASSTGGLWTDTQYF
TRBJ2-7 - - TRBV6-4 14 TGTGCCAGCAGTGACATCGTCGGTACCTACGAGCAGTACTTC CASSDIVGTYEQYF
TRBJ1-1 - - TRBV13 14 TGTGCCAGCAGCTTAGGCCTCCACCGATCTGAAGCTTTCTTT CASSLGLHRSEAFF
TRBJ2-5 - - TRBV19 16 TGTGCCAGTAGTACCGGGACCCCCGTAGGGCAAGAGACCCAGTACTTC CASSTGTPVGQETQYF
TRBJ2-1 - - TRBV12-3/TRBV12-4 12 TGTGCCAGCAGTTCAGTCCGGGGTCAGGGGTTCTTC CASSSVRGQGFF
TRBJ2-2 - - TRBV6-6 14 TGTGCCATCAAGGCCGGTAGCGATACCGGGGAGCTGTTTTTT CAIKAGSDTGELFF
TRBJ1-6 - - TRBV27 15 TGTGCCAGCAGACGGGAAGCCTCCTATAATTCACCCCTCCACTTT CASRREASYNSPLHF
TRBJ1-1 - - TRBV29-1 11 TGCAGCGTTGAGTTGGGGACTGAAGCTTTCTTT CSVELGTEAFF
TRBJ2-7 TRBD2 once TRBV11-2 19 TGTGCCAGCAGCTACCCGAAGGGGACTAGCGGGGGTATCTCCTACGAGCAGTACTTC CASSYPKGTSGGISYEQYF
TRBJ1-5 - - TRBV6-5 14 TGTGCCAGCAGGGGGACACTCCATGGGGAGCCCCAGCATTTT CASRGTLHGEPQHF
TRBJ2-1 TRBD1 - TRBV19 15 TGTGCCAGTAGTATCCGACAGGGGATATACAATGAGCAGTTCTTC CASSIRQGIYNEQFF
TRBJ2-7 - - TRBV5-8 15 TGTGCCAGCAGCTTGGTGGGGTGGGGTTCCTACGAGCAGTACTTC CASSLVGWGSYEQYF
TRBJ1-2 - - TRBV19 12 TGTGCCAGTACCCCCAGGGGATGGGGCTACACCTTC CASTPRGWGYTF
TRBJ1-3 - - TRBV3-1/TRBV3-2 15 TGTGCCAGCAGCCAGGGACCAGACTCTGGAAACACCATATATTTT CASSQGPDSGNTIYF
TRBJ2-1 TRBD2 - TRBV6-5 16 TGTGCCAGCAGTTACTATGGGACTAGCGGGGGAAATGAGCAGTTCTTC CASSYYGTSGGNEQFF
TRBJ2-1 TRBD2 once TRBV6-2/TRBV6-3 14 TGTGCCAGCAGCGAAGCGGGGGGACTCAATGAGCAGTTCTTC CASSEAGGLNEQFF
TRBJ2-1 - - TRBV25-1 12 TGTGCCAGCAGTGAATTCCTCAATGAGCAGTTCTTC CASSEFLNEQFF
TRBJ1-6 - - TRBV3-1/TRBV3-2 15 TGTGCCAGCAGCCAAGGGGGCAACTATAATTCACCCCTCCACTTT CASSQGGNYNSPLHF
TRBJ2-3 - - TRBV3-1/TRBV3-2 13 TGTGCCAGCAGCCAATCCCCCACAGATACGCAGTATTTT CASSQSPTDTQYF
TRBJ1-1 - - TRBV4-1 15 TGCGCCAGCAACGGGCATGAGGGGGTCTTTACTGAAGCTTTCTTT CASNGHEGVFTEAFF
TRBJ1-2 - - TRBV6-4 14 TGTGCCAGCAGGTGTTGGGTGGCCCTCTATGGCTACACCTTC CASRCWVALYGYTF
TRBJ1-1 - - TRBV6-5 13 TGTGCCAGCAGAGCAGGGAGCCAAGCTGAAGCTTTCTTT CASRAGSQAEAFF
TRBJ1-1 - - TRBV7-9 15 TGTGCCAGCAGCTTAGGGGGGAGCCTGGGCACTGAAGCTTTCTTT CASSLGGSLGTEAFF
TRBJ2-7 - once TRBV18 15 TGTGCCAGCTCACCGCTCGGGCAGGGTGATTACGAGCAGTACTTC CASSPLGQGDYEQYF
TRBJ2-1 TRBD1 - TRBV10-1 16 TGCGCCAGCAGCGAAAACCCTATGGGGACAGGGAGCTATCAGTTCTTC CASSENPMGTGSYQFF
TRBJ2-1 TRBD1 - TRBV18 13 TGTGCCAGCTCACTCTCAGGGGGTAATGAGCAGTTCTTC CASSLSGGNEQFF
TRBJ1-5 - - TRBV7-2 14 TGTGCCAGCAGCTTAGCCAGCCCCTATCAGCCCCAGCATTTT CASSLASPYQPQHF
TRBJ1-5 TRBD1 once TRBV6-2/TRBV6-3 16 TGTGCCAGCAGTCCATCCCGGACAGGGAGCAATCAGCCCCAGCATTTT CASSPSRTGSNQPQHF
TRBJ2-1 - - TRBV5-1 12 TGCGCCAGCAGCTTGGGAGCGAATGAGCAGTTCTTC CASSLGANEQFF
TRBJ2-2 - - TRBV21-1 14 TGTGCCGGGCCTGGGACAGGGAACACCGGGGAGCTGTTTTTT CAGPGTGNTGELFF
TRBJ2-2 - - TRBV6-1 16 TGTGCCAGCAGTGAAGCGGGGTTGCCGAACACCGGGGAGCTGTTTTTT CASSEAGLPNTGELFF
TRBJ1-5 TRBD1 - TRBV6-1 19 TGTGCCAGCAGTGGCCTCCTCCCGGGACAGATTGATAGCAATCAGCCCCAGCATTTT CASSGLLPGQIDSNQPQHF
TRBJ2-6 - - TRBV27 14 TGTGCCACCCTCGCCCGATCTGGGGCCAACGTCCTGACTTTC CATLARSGANVLTF